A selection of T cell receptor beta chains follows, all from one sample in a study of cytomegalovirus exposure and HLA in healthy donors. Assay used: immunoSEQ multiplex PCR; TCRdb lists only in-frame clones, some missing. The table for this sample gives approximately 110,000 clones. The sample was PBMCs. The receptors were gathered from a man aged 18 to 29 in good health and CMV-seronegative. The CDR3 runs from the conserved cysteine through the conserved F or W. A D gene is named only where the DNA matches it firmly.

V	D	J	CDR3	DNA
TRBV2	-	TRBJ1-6	CASSTWDKGNSPLHF	TGTGCCAGCAGTACCTGGGACAAGGGGAATTCACCCCTCCACTTT
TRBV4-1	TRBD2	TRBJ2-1	CASSFKLAGGGEQFF	TGCGCCAGCAGCTTTAAACTAGCGGGAGGTGGGGAGCAGTTCTTC
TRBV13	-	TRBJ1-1	CASSSGPREAFF	TGTGCCAGCAGCAGCGGGCCAAGAGAAGCTTTCTTT
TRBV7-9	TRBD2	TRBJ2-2	CASSPTSGRAFWDTGELFF	TGTGCCAGCAGCCCGACTAGCGGGAGGGCCTTTTGGGACACCGGGGAGCTGTTTTTT
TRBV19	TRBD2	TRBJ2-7	CASSALGGRGDEQYF	TGTGCCAGTAGTGCCCTCGGCGGGAGGGGCGACGAGCAGTACTTC
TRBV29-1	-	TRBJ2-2	CSAGAQGSSGELFF	TGCAGCGCTGGGGCCCAGGGATCTTCCGGGGAGCTGTTTTTT
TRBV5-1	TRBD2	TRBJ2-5	CASSSLTASGSSEQYF	TGCGCCAGCAGCTCACTAACGGCTAGCGGGAGTAGTGAGCAGTACTTC
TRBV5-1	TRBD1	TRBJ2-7	CASSLRDREGEQYF	TGCGCCAGCAGCCTCCGGGACAGGGAAGGGGAGCAGTACTTC
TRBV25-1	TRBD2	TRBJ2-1	CASSTAGRGMGNEQFF	TGTGCCAGCAGTACGGCGGGGAGGGGAATGGGCAATGAGCAGTTCTTC
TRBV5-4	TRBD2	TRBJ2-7	CASREASGSSYEQYF	TGTGCCAGCCGGGAGGCTAGCGGGAGTTCCTACGAGCAGTACTTC
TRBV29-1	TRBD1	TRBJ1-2	CSVAGTGGGGYTF	TGCAGCGTGGCCGGGACAGGGGGCGGTGGCTACACCTTC
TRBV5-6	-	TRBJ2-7	CARIKTEDWSEQYF	TGTGCCAGGATAAAGACGGAGGACTGGAGCGAGCAGTACTTC
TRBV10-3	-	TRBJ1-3	CAISESKMWGALSSGNTIYF	TGTGCCATCAGTGAGTCTAAGATGTGGGGCGCGCTTAGCTCTGGAAACACCATATATTTT
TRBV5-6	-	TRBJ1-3	CASSLIQDYSGNTIYF	TGTGCCAGCAGCTTGATTCAGGACTACTCTGGAAACACCATATATTTT
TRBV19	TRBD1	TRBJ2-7	CASSRGDRGTPTYEQYF	TGTGCCAGTAGTAGAGGGGACAGGGGGACCCCCACCTACGAGCAGTACTTC
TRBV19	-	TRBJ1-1	CASIDLGAEAFF	TGTGCCAGCATTGACTTGGGAGCTGAAGCTTTCTTT
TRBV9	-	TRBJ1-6	CASSAKVITDSPLHF	TGTGCCAGCAGCGCAAAAGTTATTACTGATTCACCCCTCCACTTT
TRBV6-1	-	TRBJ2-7	CASILRTPYEQYF	TGTGCCAGCATTCTCCGGACTCCCTACGAGCAGTACTTC
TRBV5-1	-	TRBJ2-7	CASSPPDTTYEQYF	TGCGCCAGCAGCCCCCCGGACACGACCTACGAGCAGTACTTC
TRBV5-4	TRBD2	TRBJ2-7	CASSPRGVYEQYF	TGTGCCAGCAGCCCCCGGGGGGTCTACGAGCAGTACTTC
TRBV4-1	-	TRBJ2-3	CASSQGYRADTQYF	TGCGCCAGCAGCCAAGGGTACAGGGCAGATACGCAGTATTTT
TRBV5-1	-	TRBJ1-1	CASSLAQGNMNTEAFF	TGCGCCAGCAGCTTGGCTCAGGGTAACATGAACACTGAAGCTTTCTTT
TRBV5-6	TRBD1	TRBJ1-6	CASSFLAGQGNSPLHF	TGTGCCAGCAGCTTCCTCGCGGGACAGGGGAATTCACCCCTCCACTTT
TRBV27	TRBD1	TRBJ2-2	CASRGQGNGPGELFF	TGTGCCAGCAGAGGACAGGGTAACGGACCCGGGGAGCTGTTTTTT
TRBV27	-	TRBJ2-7	CASSLSGQGWDEQYF	TGTGCCAGCAGTTTATCGGGGCAGGGGTGGGACGAGCAGTACTTC
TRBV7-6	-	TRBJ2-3	CASSPHFSTDTQYF	TGTGCCAGCAGCCCACATTTTAGCACAGATACGCAGTATTTT
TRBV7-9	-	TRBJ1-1	CASSPGVEAFF	TGTGCCAGCAGCCCGGGGGTTGAAGCTTTCTTT
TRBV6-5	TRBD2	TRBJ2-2	CASSYDVGGDTGELFF	TGTGCCAGCAGTTACGATGTTGGGGGGGACACCGGGGAGCTGTTTTTT
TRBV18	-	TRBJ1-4	CASSPMRQPEKLFF	TGTGCCAGCTCACCGATGAGGCAGCCTGAAAAACTGTTTTTT
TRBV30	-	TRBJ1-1	CAWRSQGRFAEAFF	TGTGCCTGGAGGTCCCAGGGAAGGTTCGCTGAAGCTTTCTTT
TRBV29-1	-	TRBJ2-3	CSGQNTDTQYF	TGCAGCGGGCAGAACACAGATACGCAGTATTTT
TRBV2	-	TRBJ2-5	CASSAGLRGTQYF	TGTGCCAGCAGTGCTGGACTAAGGGGGACCCAGTACTTC
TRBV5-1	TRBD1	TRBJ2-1	CASRNRDSTDNEQFF	TGCGCCAGCAGGAACCGGGACAGTACCGACAATGAGCAGTTCTTC
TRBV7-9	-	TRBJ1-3	CASRGRDFSF	TGTGCCAGCAGGGGCAGGGACTTTAGTTTT
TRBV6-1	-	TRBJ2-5	CASSEITGGELQETQYF	TGTGCCAGCAGTGAAATTACAGGGGGGGAGTTACAAGAGACCCAGTACTTC
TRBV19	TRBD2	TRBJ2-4	CASSIEPLAGGTKNIQYF	TGTGCCAGTAGTATTGAACCTCTAGCGGGAGGGACCAAAAACATTCAGTACTTC